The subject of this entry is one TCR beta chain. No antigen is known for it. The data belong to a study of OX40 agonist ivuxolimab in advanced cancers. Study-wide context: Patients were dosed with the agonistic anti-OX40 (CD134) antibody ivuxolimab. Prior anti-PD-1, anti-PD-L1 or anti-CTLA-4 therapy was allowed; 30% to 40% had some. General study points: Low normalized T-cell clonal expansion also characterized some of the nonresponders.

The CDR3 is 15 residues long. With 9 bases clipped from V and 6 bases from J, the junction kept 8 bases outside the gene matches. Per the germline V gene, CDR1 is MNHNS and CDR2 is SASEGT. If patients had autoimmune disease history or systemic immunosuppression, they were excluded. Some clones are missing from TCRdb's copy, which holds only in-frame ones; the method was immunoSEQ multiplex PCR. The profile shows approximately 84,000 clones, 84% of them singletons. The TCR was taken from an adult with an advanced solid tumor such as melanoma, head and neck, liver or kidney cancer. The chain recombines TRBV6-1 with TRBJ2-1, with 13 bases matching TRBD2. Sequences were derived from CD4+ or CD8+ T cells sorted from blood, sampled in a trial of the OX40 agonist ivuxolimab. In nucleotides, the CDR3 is TGTGCCAGTAAAACTAGCGGGGGGGCTTTCAATGAGCAGTTCTTC. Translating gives CASKTSGGAFNEQFF.